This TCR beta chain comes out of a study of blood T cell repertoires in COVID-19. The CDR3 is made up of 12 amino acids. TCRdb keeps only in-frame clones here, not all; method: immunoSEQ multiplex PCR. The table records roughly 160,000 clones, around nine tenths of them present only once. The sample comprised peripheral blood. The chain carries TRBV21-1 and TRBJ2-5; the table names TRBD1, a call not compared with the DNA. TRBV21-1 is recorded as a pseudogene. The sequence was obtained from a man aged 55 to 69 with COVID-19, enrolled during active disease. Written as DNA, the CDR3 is TGTGCCAATAGGGGACAGATAGAGACCCAGTACTTC. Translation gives CANRGQIETQYF.